A single sample is the source of the 11 T cell receptor beta chains below, sequenced in a study of T cells in localized non-small cell lung cancer. Measured with immunoSEQ multiplex PCR; TCRdb has only the in-frame clones, and not every one. The sample shows tens of thousands of clones, about 90% of them seen only once. Source: peripheral blood, taken before any cancer treatment. The receptors were sampled from a woman aged 35 to 69 with stage I lung adenocarcinoma.

The V call is TRBV6-1, the J call TRBJ2-2; 11 nucleotides match TRBD2. V lost 6 bases and J lost 6; bases outside the gene matches: 6. The germline V gene has CDR1 MNHNS and CDR2 SASEGT. The CDR3 spans 15 residues. The DNA for the CDR3 is TGTGCCAGCAGCCTACTAGCGGGAGTATCCGGGGAGCTGTTTTTT. Translating gives CASSLLAGVSGELFF.

This chain joins TRBV19 and TRBJ1-4; no clear D gene. From germline, CDR1 is LNHDA and CDR2 SQIVND (reference sequence). The CDR3 consists of 13 residues. V was shortened by 2 bases and J by 7 bases, with 8 bases between the two germline ends. Written as DNA, the CDR3 is TGTGCCAGTAGTATACGAGACGGTGAAAAACTGTTTTTT. Translated, it gives CASSIRDGEKLFF.

The CDR3, as DNA: TGTGCCAGCAGTTTAGGGGGGGGGAAACCAGAGACCCAGTACTTC. Encoded protein: CASSLGGGKPETQYF. V usage is TRBV28 and J usage is TRBJ2-5, with TRBD2 identical over 7 bases. Per the germline V gene, CDR1 is MDHEN and CDR2 is SYDVKM. With V trimmed by 2 bases and J by 4 bases, 7 bases remained unmatched. This CDR3 is 15 amino acids long.

The CDR3 sequence is CASSRLAGGTSTDTQYF. The CDR3 nucleotides are TGTGCCAGCAGCCGATTAGCGGGAGGCACTAGCACAGATACGCAGTATTTT. This chain links TRBV7-2 with TRBJ2-3, with 10 bases aligning to TRBD2. The CDR3 length is 17 residues. Germline V gene lookup returns CDR1 SGHTA and CDR2 FQGNSA. V lost 5 bases and J lost 0; bases outside the gene matches: 8.

This clone was seen a few times. The chain employs TRBV6-1 and TRBJ2-5; TRBD1 matches at 8 bases. Per germline, CDR1 MNHNS and CDR2 SASEGT. The CDR3 covers 17 residues. Unmatched junction bases numbered 12, after V lost 2 bases and J lost 4 bases. Here the CDR3 reads CASSEYGQGAVGETQYF. CDR3 nucleotide sequence: TGTGCCAGCAGTGAATACGGCCAGGGGGCTGTTGGAGAGACCCAGTACTTC.

The V gene is TRBV29-1, the J gene TRBJ2-3; D is perhaps TRBD2 (5 bases). The length of the CDR3 is 16 residues. CDR1 SQVTM and CDR2 ANQGSEA come from the germline V gene. V dropped 3 bases and J dropped 0 bases, with 16 bases sitting between them. DNA for the CDR3: TGCAGCGTTGACATCCGGACTTCACCTAGCACAGATACGCAGTATTTT. Translated, it gives CSVDIRTSPSTDTQYF.

The sample holds a few counts of this clone. The chain combines TRBV6-1 with TRBJ2-1, with D perhaps matching TRBD1 (5 bases). V was trimmed by 7 bases and J by 2 bases, leaving 9 bases between them. The CDR3 is 13 amino acids. Germline assignment: CDR1 MNHNS and CDR2 SASEGT. The CDR3 bases are TGTGCCAGCAAGGGGAATACCTACAATGAGCAGTTCTTC. This sequence encodes CASKGNTYNEQFF.

The rearrangement joins TRBV28 to TRBJ2-7; 12 nucleotides agree with TRBD2. The ends lost 7 bases at V and 1 base at J; junction bases unmatched: 5. The CDR3 spans 15 residues. Germline V gives CDR1 MDHEN, CDR2 SYDVKM. The CDR3 DNA follows: TGTGCCAGCAACCCTACTAGCGGGGGGTCCTACGAGCAGTACTTC. It translates to CASNPTSGGSYEQYF. Supplemented by reference TRBV28 and TRBJ2-7, the full variable domain reads DVKVTQSSRYLVKRTGEKVFLECVQDMDHENMFWYRQDPGLGLRLIYFSYDVKMKEKGDIPEGYSVSREKKERFSLILESASTNQTSMYLCASNPTSGGSYEQYFGPGTRLTVT.

The J gene is TRBJ2-5, the V gene TRBV21-1; the listed D gene, TRBD1, was not tested against the DNA. TRBV21-1 is flagged as a pseudogene. CDR3 size: 12 residues. The CDR3 DNA reads as TGTGCCAGCAGGGGCCCCCAAGAGACCCAGTACTTC. It yields the protein CASRGPQETQYF.

The genes are TRBV18 and TRBJ2-1; TRBD2 matches 10 bases. V trimming: 3 bases; J trimming: 0 bases; junction bases outside the gene matches: 2. This CDR3 contains 16 residues. CDR1 KGHSH and CDR2 LQKENI come from the germline V gene. CDR3 DNA sequence: TGTGCCAGCTCACCCGGACTAGCGGACTCCTACAATGAGCAGTTCTTC. Translating gives CASSPGLADSYNEQFF.

V is TRBV5-4 and J is TRBJ2-5; 8 nucleotides line up with TRBD2. Germline V gene lookup returns CDR1 SGHNT and CDR2 YYREEE (reference sequence). V lost 4 bases, J lost 3 bases, and 11 bases stayed unmatched. This CDR3 has 16 residues. Here the CDR3 reads CASSPSPGGGKETQYF. The DNA of the CDR3 is TGTGCCAGCAGCCCCTCACCGGGGGGGGGAAAAGAGACCCAGTACTTC.